This is a list of T cell receptor beta chains from one sample in a study of immune aging and cytomegalovirus after organ transplant. Their cognate antigens are unknown. MiXCR, applied by TCRdb to the single-cell sequencing reads, yields one record per CDR3 protein. The top ten clones hold 25% to 30% of a sample with roughly 23,000 distinct CDR3 sequences, just over 35% of them seen once. This specimen consisted of CMV peptide-activated CD4+ and CD8+ T cells sorted from blood, obtained at five time points, pooled. The source of these receptors is a female donor who had a heart transplant and CMV viremia. The CDR3 runs from the conserved cysteine through the conserved F or W. Fields, in order: D gene, J gene, clone size, V gene, CDR3 protein, CDR3 DNA. A D gene is named only where the DNA matches it firmly. The size of a clone is reported for some rows only, either as once, few or many, or as a class for expanded clones.

D gene: TRBD1
J gene: TRBJ2-4
clone size: -
V gene: TRBV7-9
CDR3 protein: CASSRVGGQGNIQYF
CDR3 DNA: TGTGCCAGCAGCCGAGTGGGGGGACAGGGGAACATTCAGTACTTC

D gene: -
J gene: TRBJ2-3
clone size: few
V gene: TRBV3-1
CDR3 protein: CASSQVSTQGDTQYF
CDR3 DNA: TGTGCCAGCAGCCAAGTTTCGACTCAAGGAGATACGCAGTATTTT

D gene: -
J gene: TRBJ2-1
clone size: -
V gene: TRBV11-3
CDR3 protein: CASSNRGHEQFF
CDR3 DNA: TGTGCCAGCAGTAATAGAGGACATGAGCAGTTCTTC

D gene: -
J gene: TRBJ2-7
clone size: -
V gene: TRBV20-1
CDR3 protein: CSANSQGWYEQYF
CDR3 DNA: TGCAGTGCTAATTCGCAGGGTTGGTACGAGCAGTACTTC

D gene: -
J gene: TRBJ1-3
clone size: few
V gene: TRBV13
CDR3 protein: CASSPLSGVGNTIYF
CDR3 DNA: TGTGCCAGCAGCCCTCTATCAGGGGTCGGAAACACCATATATTTT

D gene: -
J gene: TRBJ1-1
clone size: -
V gene: TRBV7-3
CDR3 protein: CASSLGANTGAFF
CDR3 DNA: TGTGCCAGCAGCCTCGGGGCGAACACTGGAGCTTTCTTT

D gene: -
J gene: TRBJ1-3
clone size: once
V gene: TRBV2
CDR3 protein: CASGGFSGNTIYF
CDR3 DNA: TGTGCCAGCGGCGGGTTCTCTGGAAACACCATATATTTT

D gene: -
J gene: TRBJ1-2
clone size: once
V gene: TRBV12-3/TRBV12-4
CDR3 protein: CASSFRSYSATIGYTF
CDR3 DNA: TGTGCCAGCAGTTTCAGGTCGTACAGCGCAACTATCGGCTACACCTTC

D gene: TRBD2
J gene: TRBJ2-7
clone size: medium-sized
V gene: TRBV9
CDR3 protein: CASSVAPGTSSYEQYF
CDR3 DNA: TGTGCCAGCAGCGTAGCCCCCGGGACTAGCTCCTACGAGCAGTACTTC

D gene: -
J gene: TRBJ2-7
clone size: few
V gene: TRBV19
CDR3 protein: CASRIGGPMGSEQYF
CDR3 DNA: TGTGCCAGTCGCATAGGAGGGCCCATGGGATCCGAGCAGTACTTC

D gene: -
J gene: TRBJ2-7
clone size: many
V gene: TRBV4-1
CDR3 protein: CASSLSGVDEQYF
CDR3 DNA: TGCGCCAGCAGCCTATCGGGGGTCGACGAGCAGTACTTC

D gene: -
J gene: TRBJ1-6
clone size: -
V gene: TRBV5-6
CDR3 protein: CASSAGPGPPGHF
CDR3 DNA: TGTGCCAGCAGCGCCGGCCCGGGGCCGCCCGGCCACTTT

D gene: -
J gene: TRBJ2-2
clone size: medium-sized
V gene: TRBV5-1
CDR3 protein: CASSRSGTRNTGELFF
CDR3 DNA: TGCGCCAGCAGCCGATCCGGGACACGGAACACCGGGGAGCTGTTTTTT

D gene: -
J gene: TRBJ2-7
clone size: -
V gene: TRBV30
CDR3 protein: CAWSVGYEQYF
CDR3 DNA: TGTGCCTGGAGTGTGGGGTACGAGCAGTACTTC

D gene: -
J gene: TRBJ2-2
clone size: medium-sized
V gene: TRBV6-5
CDR3 protein: CASTTGSQELFF
CDR3 DNA: TGTGCCAGCACAACGGGGTCTCAGGAGCTGTTTTTT

D gene: TRBD2
J gene: TRBJ2-1
clone size: few
V gene: TRBV20-1
CDR3 protein: CSAPRGGVGSEQFF
CDR3 DNA: TGCAGTGCCCCCCGGGGAGGGGTTGGTTCTGAGCAGTTCTTC

D gene: TRBD2
J gene: TRBJ2-2
clone size: few
V gene: TRBV10-3
CDR3 protein: CAITTGLAGGSNTGELFF
CDR3 DNA: TGTGCCATCACCACCGGACTAGCGGGAGGGTCGAACACCGGGGAGCTGTTTTTT

D gene: -
J gene: TRBJ1-2
clone size: -
V gene: TRBV5-1
CDR3 protein: CASSLESGPYGYTF
CDR3 DNA: TGCGCCAGCAGCTTGGAGTCAGGGCCTTATGGCTACACCTTC

D gene: -
J gene: TRBJ2-7
clone size: -
V gene: TRBV21-1
CDR3 protein: CASSEVLVSSSYERYF
CDR3 DNA: TGTGCCAGCAGCGAAGTCCTCGTCTCAAGCTCCTACGAGCGGTACTTC

D gene: TRBD2
J gene: TRBJ2-5
clone size: -
V gene: TRBV20-1
CDR3 protein: CSAKRLLAGLQETQYF
CDR3 DNA: TGCAGTGCTAAACGATTACTAGCGGGCCTACAAGAGACCCAGTACTTC

D gene: -
J gene: TRBJ1-1
clone size: many
V gene: TRBV7-2
CDR3 protein: CASSLGQGRTEAFF
CDR3 DNA: TGTGCCAGCAGCTTAGGTCAGGGGAGGACTGAAGCTTTCTTT

D gene: -
J gene: TRBJ1-4
clone size: medium-sized
V gene: TRBV5-5
CDR3 protein: CASSSEEEKLFF
CDR3 DNA: TGTGCCAGCAGTTCGGAGGAGGAAAAACTGTTTTTT

D gene: -
J gene: TRBJ2-3
clone size: few
V gene: TRBV11-2
CDR3 protein: CASSSGPTDTQYF
CDR3 DNA: TGTGCCAGCAGCTCAGGCCCCACAGATACGCAGTATTTT

D gene: -
J gene: TRBJ2-7
clone size: -
V gene: TRBV7-2
CDR3 protein: CASNKLGRGSEQYF
CDR3 DNA: TGTGCCAGCAACAAACTTGGCAGGGGAAGCGAGCAGTACTTC

D gene: TRBD2
J gene: TRBJ2-2
clone size: many
V gene: TRBV5-6
CDR3 protein: CASRWLAGDGELFF
CDR3 DNA: TGTGCCAGCAGGTGGCTAGCGGGAGACGGGGAGCTGTTTTTT

D gene: -
J gene: TRBJ2-7
clone size: many
V gene: TRBV7-2
CDR3 protein: CASSWDGDEQYF
CDR3 DNA: TGTGCCAGCAGCTGGGACGGGGATGAGCAGTACTTC

D gene: -
J gene: TRBJ2-5
clone size: -
V gene: TRBV28
CDR3 protein: CAGSLSVSLAPPDF
CDR3 DNA: TGTGCCGGCAGTTTAAGTGTTTCACTAGCACCACCGGACTTC

D gene: TRBD2
J gene: TRBJ2-7
clone size: -
V gene: TRBV7-2
CDR3 protein: CASRKRPSGTGYEQYF
CDR3 DNA: TGTGCCAGCAGGAAACGTCCTAGCGGGACTGGCTACGAGCAGTACTTC

D gene: TRBD2
J gene: TRBJ2-1
clone size: -
V gene: TRBV12-3/TRBV12-4
CDR3 protein: CASRRGAGGYEQFF
CDR3 DNA: TGTGCCAGCAGAAGGGGAGCGGGGGGATATGAGCAGTTCTTC

D gene: -
J gene: TRBJ2-2
clone size: -
V gene: TRBV14
CDR3 protein: CASSQSPGNSGELFF
CDR3 DNA: TGTGCCAGCAGCCAAAGTCCGGGGAACTCCGGGGAGCTGTTTTTT

D gene: -
J gene: TRBJ2-4
clone size: -
V gene: TRBV7-9
CDR3 protein: CASSKDENIQYF
CDR3 DNA: TGTGCCAGCAGCAAAGACGAAAACATTCAGTACTTC

D gene: -
J gene: TRBJ1-1
clone size: few
V gene: TRBV2
CDR3 protein: CASTTNPGTEAFF
CDR3 DNA: TGTGCCAGCACGACAAATCCGGGCACTGAAGCTTTCTTT

D gene: TRBD2
J gene: TRBJ2-3
clone size: -
V gene: TRBV19
CDR3 protein: CASRTSGVSQYF
CDR3 DNA: TGTGCCAGTAGAACTAGCGGGGTATCGCAGTATTTT

D gene: -
J gene: TRBJ2-3
clone size: -
V gene: TRBV29-1
CDR3 protein: CSVAGADTQYF
CDR3 DNA: TGCAGCGTAGCTGGGGCAGATACGCAGTATTTT

D gene: TRBD2
J gene: TRBJ2-7
clone size: -
V gene: TRBV11-2
CDR3 protein: CASGLAGGYEQYF
CDR3 DNA: TGTGCCAGCGGACTAGCGGGAGGATACGAGCAGTACTTC

D gene: TRBD1
J gene: TRBJ1-1
clone size: medium-sized
V gene: TRBV27
CDR3 protein: CASSLGQSNTEAFF
CDR3 DNA: TGTGCCAGCAGCTTGGGACAGTCGAACACTGAAGCTTTCTTT

D gene: -
J gene: TRBJ2-7
clone size: -
V gene: TRBV30
CDR3 protein: CAWSVYKDEQYF
CDR3 DNA: TGTGCCTGGAGTGTATATAAGGACGAGCAGTACTTC

D gene: -
J gene: TRBJ2-3
clone size: -
V gene: TRBV30
CDR3 protein: CAWSVLVDTQYF
CDR3 DNA: TGTGCCTGGAGTGTCCTCGTTGATACGCAGTATTTT

D gene: TRBD2
J gene: TRBJ2-3
clone size: medium-sized
V gene: TRBV4-2
CDR3 protein: CASSQQGTTPTDTQYF
CDR3 DNA: TGTGCCAGCAGCCAACAAGGGACTACGCCCACAGATACGCAGTATTTT

D gene: -
J gene: TRBJ2-7
clone size: -
V gene: TRBV23-1
CDR3 protein: CASTYRDYPYEQYF
CDR3 DNA: TGCGCCAGCACCTACAGGGACTATCCCTACGAGCAGTACTTC

D gene: -
J gene: TRBJ2-7
clone size: -
V gene: TRBV9
CDR3 protein: CASSPHAKGQPSYEQYF
CDR3 DNA: TGTGCCAGCAGCCCACATGCAAAGGGTCAACCTTCCTACGAGCAGTACTTC

D gene: -
J gene: TRBJ2-2
clone size: few
V gene: TRBV18
CDR3 protein: CASSPVQIVNTGELFF
CDR3 DNA: TGTGCCAGCTCACCAGTACAGATAGTAAACACCGGGGAGCTGTTTTTT